The 22 T cell receptor beta chains below all came from one sample that was sequenced in a study of CD8 T cells in ankylosing spondylitis (TCRdb year 2017). The library was generated by 5' RACE. These reads were obtained on an Illumina HiSeq 2500. Clones were called with MiXCR by TCRdb after fastp trimmed the public reads at Q25, and only in-frame beta chains were retained. Under each unique CDR3 protein, matching rows form one entry showing the most common genes and DNA. This sample is represented by more than 100,000 distinct CDR3 sequences; 11% of them were singletons. The biggest ten clones account for less than 5% of the sample. The sequenced material came from blood, either unsorted or a sorted T cell fraction (not recorded which). The receptors derive from a female donor with ankylosing spondylitis or in good health (not recorded which).

In its sample, this clonotype was seen many times. V is TRBV7-2 and J is TRBJ1-2; D gene ambiguous. Trimming shortened V by 3 bases and J by 2 bases, and 4 bases separated the two germline ends. CDR1 is SGHTA, CDR2 FQGNSA, per germline. CDR3 length equals 12 residues. CDR3 DNA: TGTGCCAGCAGCTTCCCCAACTATGGCTACACCTTC. As protein: CASSFPNYGYTF.

V gene TRBV12-3 or TRBV12-4 combines with J gene TRBJ2-7, with no clear D. The CDR3 spans 11 residues. Trimming took off 7 bases at V and 6 bases at J, with 10 bases between the two ends. In DNA, the CDR3 is TGTGCCAGCATTCGTGGTCGCGAGCAGTACTTC. This translates into CASIRGREQYF.

This clonotype was counted many times. The rearrangement links TRBV6-1 to TRBJ2-3; no definite D call. Trimming took 6 bases from V and 2 from J, leaving 9 bases between them. Germline lookup yields CDR1 MNHNS and CDR2 SASEGT. The CDR3 sequence is 13 residues long. The chain's CDR3 is CASSKELTDTQYF. Here the CDR3 DNA reads TGTGCCAGCAGCAAGGAGCTCACAGATACGCAGTATTTT.

This clonotype has a count of ten or more. The CDR3 nucleotides read TGCGCCAGCAGCCAAGGGGGCCCGAACACTGAAGCTTTCTTT. It codes for CASSQGGPNTEAFF. The rearrangement links TRBV5-1 to TRBJ1-1, with 7 bases lining up with TRBD1. Germline CDR1 and CDR2: SGHRS and YFSETQ. The CDR3 is 14 residues long. The V segment lost 4 bases and the J segment 1 base; nucleotides outside the gene matches: 4.

This clonotype was observed at least ten times. The V gene is TRBV19, the J gene TRBJ1-1; D unresolved. Germline V gene sequence: CDR1 LNHDA, CDR2 SQIVND (reference sequence). V lost 3 bases, J lost 1 base, and 9 bases lay in between. The CDR3 spans 14 residues. As DNA, the CDR3 is TGTGCCAGTAGTATGGGTGCGCCGAACACTGAAGCTTTCTTT. Residues: CASSMGAPNTEAFF.

This clonotype was counted many times. The chain employs TRBV29-1 and TRBJ2-7, with 8 bases fitting TRBD2. This CDR3 is built from 13 residues. Per germline, CDR1 SQVTM and CDR2 ANQGSEA. The ends lost 4 bases at V and 0 bases at J; junction bases unmatched: 2. The CDR3, as DNA: TGCAGCGTTGCCGGGAGGGTCTCCTACGAGCAGTACTTC. It yields the protein CSVAGRVSYEQYF.

This clonotype was detected ten times or more. The chain employs TRBV7-9 and TRBJ2-7; 7 nucleotides align to TRBD2. This CDR3 spans 15 amino acids. The J segment lost 0 bases and the V segment lost 5 bases, leaving 7 bases of the junction unmatched. Germline lookup yields CDR1 SEHNR and CDR2 FQNEAQ (reference sequence). This chain's CDR3 is CASSPLSGPSYEQYF. The CDR3 bases are TGTGCCAGCAGCCCCCTTAGCGGGCCCTCCTACGAGCAGTACTTC.

This chain joins TRBV28 and TRBJ2-1; the match to TRBD2 covers 7 bases. The CDR3 length is 14 residues. V was clipped by 5 bases and J by 4 bases; unmatched bases: 5. Germline-derived CDR1 and CDR2 are MDHEN and SYDVKM. CDR3 bases: TGTGCCAGCAGTGCAGGCGGGAGATACAATGAGCAGTTCTTC. Its translation is CASSAGGRYNEQFF.

In this sample, this clonotype turned up many times. The chain employs TRBV10-3 and TRBJ1-1, with D perhaps TRBD1 (6 bases). Germline CDR1 ENHRY, CDR2 SYGVKD. There are 12 residues in the CDR3. Trimming stripped 3 bases from V and 8 bases from J, with 10 bases between. This chain's CDR3 is CAISDQDREAFF. DNA for the CDR3: TGTGCCATCAGTGACCAAGACAGGGAAGCTTTCTTT.

In this sample, this clonotype turned up many times. The chain joins TRBV5-1 to TRBJ2-7, with TRBD2 matching over 7 bases. The CDR3 runs 13 residues. The germline CDR1 and CDR2 sequences are SGHRS and YFSETQ. V trimming: 3 bases; J trimming: 11 bases; junction bases outside the gene matches: 11. In DNA, the CDR3 is TGCGCCAGCAGCTCCGGATACGGGGGGAAGAAGTACTTC. It translates to CASSSGYGGKKYF.

This clonotype was counted between two and nine times. The chain carries TRBV7-2 and TRBJ2-7, with D hard to call. V was shortened by 1 base and J by 1 base, with 14 bases between the two germline ends. The CDR3 runs to 16 residues. CDR1 and CDR2 (germline): SGHTA, FQGNSA. CDR3 amino acids: CASSLGPPGSSYEQYF. The CDR3 DNA reads as TGTGCCAGCAGCTTAGGACCCCCTGGCTCTTCCTACGAGCAGTACTTC.

In this sample, this clonotype turned up many times. The gene calls are TRBV3-1 and TRBJ1-1, with TRBD1 matching 8 bases. V shed 0 bases and J 5 bases; nucleotides not matched to a gene: 8. Germline V lookup: CDR1 LGHDT, CDR2 YNNKEL (reference sequence). The CDR3 covers 16 residues. The CDR3 sequence: CASSQEWATGGTEAFF. CDR3 nucleotide sequence: TGTGCCAGCAGCCAAGAATGGGCCACAGGGGGAACTGAAGCTTTCTTT.

The sample holds many counts of this clonotype. This chain links TRBV5-5 with TRBJ1-5, with TRBD1 matching over 7 bases. Trimming took 0 bases from V and 3 from J; bases not matched to a gene: 3. Germline CDR1 and CDR2: SGHKS and YYEKEE (reference sequence). This CDR3 region has 15 residues. The CDR3, as DNA: TGTGCCAGCAGCTTGGGACAGGGTTTCAATCAGCCCCAGCATTTT. Encoded protein: CASSLGQGFNQPQHF.

The CDR3 reads CASSSRTGWDYNEQFF. CDR3 nucleotides: TGTGCCAGCAGCTCCAGGACAGGGTGGGACTACAATGAGCAGTTCTTC. The chain has TRBV7-8 and TRBJ2-1; TRBD1 matches 8 bases. CDR1 and CDR2 (germline): SGHVS, FQNEAQ. The trim removed 4 bases at V and 3 bases at J, leaving 8 bases unmatched. This CDR3 has 16 amino acids.

The chain joins TRBV24-1 to TRBJ2-3, with 11 bases matching TRBD2. Germline trimming cut 3 bases from V and 6 bases from J; bases unmatched to any gene: 10. Per germline, CDR1 KGHDR and CDR2 SFDVKD. CDR3 size: 17 residues. CDR3 loop: CATSDNGLAGLEDTQYF. The CDR3 nucleotides read TGTGCCACCAGTGATAACGGACTAGCGGGTTTAGAGGATACGCAGTATTTT.

This clonotype was picked up many times. The V gene is TRBV20-1, the J gene TRBJ1-4; D remains unclear. Germline V gives CDR1 DFQATT, CDR2 SNEGSKA (reference sequence). The CDR3 spans 14 residues. V was cut by 2 bases and J by 4 bases, with 11 bases left in between. This CDR3 is CSARSGVINEKLFF. CDR3 in DNA: TGCAGTGCTAGATCTGGGGTGATTAATGAAAAACTGTTTTTT.

There are many counts of this clonotype. The chain is built from TRBV4-1 and TRBJ1-3; TRBD1 agrees at 7 bases. V lost 4 bases to trimming and J lost 3 bases; unmatched junction nucleotides: 18. This CDR3 has 19 amino acids. Germline V gives CDR1 MGHRA, CDR2 YSYEKL. CDR3 DNA sequence: TGCGCCAGCAGCCCGCAACTATTTTCCCAGACAGGGCTTGGAAACACCATATATTTT. It specifies CASSPQLFSQTGLGNTIYF.

This clonotype was recorded at least ten times. The CDR3 bases are TGTGCCAGCAGCTTGGGTTTAGCGACCGGGGAGCTGTTTTTT. Amino acid sequence: CASSLGLATGELFF. The chain is built from TRBV7-2 and TRBJ2-2, with D maybe TRBD2 (5 bases). The germline CDR1 and CDR2 sequences are SGHTA and FQGNSA. The V end lost 3 bases, the J end lost 5 bases, and 10 bases lay between the germline ends. The CDR3 has 14 amino acids.

This clonotype was counted between two and nine times. The rearrangement links TRBV28 to TRBJ2-1; 9 nucleotides agree with TRBD1. The CDR3 runs to 16 residues. The germline gives CDR1 MDHEN, CDR2 SYDVKM. Unmatched junction bases numbered 5, after V lost 3 bases and J lost 2 bases. CDR3 sequence reads: CASSFRQGGTYNEQFF. The CDR3 region has the DNA TGTGCCAGCAGTTTTCGACAGGGGGGAACCTACAATGAGCAGTTCTTC.

This clonotype was seen repeatedly, ten times or more. The V call is TRBV10-3, the J call TRBJ1-3; D is uncertain. The CDR3 length is 14 residues. Per germline, CDR1 ENHRY and CDR2 SYGVKD. The V and J ends lost 1 base and 1 base respectively, with 5 bases between them. The CDR3 DNA sequence: TGTGCCATCAGTGAGTTAGGATCTGGAAACACCATATATTTT. Translating gives CAISELGSGNTIYF.

This clonotype occurred many times. The J gene is TRBJ1-1, the V gene TRBV5-1; 8 bases are a match to TRBD1. The CDR3 contains 14 residues. Trimming cost V 4 bases and J 2 bases; bases outside gene matches: 4. The germline CDR1 and CDR2 sequences are SGHRS and YFSETQ. Here the CDR3 reads CASSGQGANTEAFF. CDR3 DNA: TGCGCCAGCAGCGGCCAGGGGGCCAACACTGAAGCTTTCTTT.

This clonotype was seen only a few times. J is TRBJ1-5 and V is TRBV20-1; D is possibly TRBD1 (6 bases). V dropped 3 bases and J dropped 6 bases, with 27 bases sitting between them. The CDR3 has 18 amino acids. CDR1 is DFQATT, CDR2 SNEGSKA, per germline (reference sequence). The DNA for the CDR3 is TGCAGTGCTAGGCTTCAATTCACCGGGACAATTGGTAGTCAGCCCCAGCATTTT. It yields the protein CSARLQFTGTIGSQPQHF.